This T cell receptor beta chain comes out of a study of cytomegalovirus exposure and HLA in healthy donors. The study, taken as a whole, reports: Later work showed greater clonal expansion in HLA-associated TCR beta chains than in equally common others. Immune exposure was documented only through CMV serostatus. Association of a missense DCLRE1C variant with TCR beta V- and J-gene trimming was reported in a later analysis. Earlier analysis yielded a pattern in which most TCR beta V segments were productive about 90% or about 30% of the time.

Note on this clone: What it binds is not known.

The PCR made use of 60 Vbeta and 13 Jbeta primers. This table comes from immunoSEQ multiplex PCR, and its TCRdb copy is limited to in-frame clones, with some not included. The table records 100,000 to 150,000 clones, about two thirds of them present only once. This CDR3 comprises 16 residues. The ends were cut back, 2 bases at V and 2 bases at J, with 13 bases in the middle. Germline values: CDR1 MNHEY, CDR2 SVGAGI. The sequenced sample was PBMCs. The chain links TRBV6-5 to TRBJ2-1; D remains unclear. This TCR came from a man aged 40-49 years in good health and CMV-seropositive. CDR3 protein: CASSYGSDFAYNEQFF. CDR3 sequence (DNA): TGTGCCAGCAGTTACGGGTCCGACTTCGCCTACAATGAGCAGTTCTTC.